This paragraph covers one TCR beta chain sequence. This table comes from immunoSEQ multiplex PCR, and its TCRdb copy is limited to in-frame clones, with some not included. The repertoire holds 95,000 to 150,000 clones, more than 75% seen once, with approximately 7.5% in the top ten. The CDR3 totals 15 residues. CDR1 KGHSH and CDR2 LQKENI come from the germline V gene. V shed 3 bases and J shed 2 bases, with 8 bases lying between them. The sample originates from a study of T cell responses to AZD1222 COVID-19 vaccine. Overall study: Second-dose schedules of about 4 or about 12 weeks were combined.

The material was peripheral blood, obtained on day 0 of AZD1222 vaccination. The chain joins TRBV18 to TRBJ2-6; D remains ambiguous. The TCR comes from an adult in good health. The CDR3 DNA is TGTGCCAGCTCACCCGGGCCTCCTGGGGCCAACGTCCTGACTTTC. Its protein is CASSPGPPGANVLTF. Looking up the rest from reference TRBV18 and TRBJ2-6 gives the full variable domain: NAGVMQNPRHLVRRRGQEARLRCSPMKGHSHVYWYRQLPEEGLKFMVYLQKENIIDESGMPKERFSAEFPKEGPSILRIQQVVRGDSAAYFCASSPGPPGANVLTFGAGSRLTVL.